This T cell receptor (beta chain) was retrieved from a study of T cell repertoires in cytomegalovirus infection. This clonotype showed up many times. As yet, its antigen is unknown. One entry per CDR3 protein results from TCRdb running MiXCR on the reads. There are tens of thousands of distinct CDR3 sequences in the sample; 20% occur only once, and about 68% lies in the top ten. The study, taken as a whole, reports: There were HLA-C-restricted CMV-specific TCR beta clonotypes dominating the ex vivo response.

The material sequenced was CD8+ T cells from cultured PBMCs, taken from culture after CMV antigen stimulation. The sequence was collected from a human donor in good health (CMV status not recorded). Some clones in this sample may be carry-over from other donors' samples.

For the CDR3, the DNA is TGTGCTAGTGCTGACGACAGGGTGAACACTGAAGCTTTCTTT. Translating gives CASADDRVNTEAFF. The gene calls are TRBV12-5 and TRBJ1-1, with TRBD1 identical over 7 bases. J gave up 0 bases and V 7 bases, and 5 bases lay outside the gene matches. CDR3 length: 14 residues. The germline V gene encodes CDR1 LGHNT and CDR2 FRNRAP.